The next 32 T cell receptor beta chains were all read from a single sample in a study of beta chain features in type 1 diabetes. Every bit of the isolated RNA underwent reverse transcription, so sequencing read expressed TCRB transcripts. The assay was immunoSEQ multiplex PCR, and TCRdb's table has in-frame clones only and misses some. The sample lists just over 450,000 clones; approximately 31% were seen once. The specimen sequenced was naive CD4+ T cells from blood. Every receptor here comes from a man aged 18 to 29 in good health.

This chain connects TRBV25-1 to TRBJ2-1; 8 positions match TRBD1. The CDR3 is made up of 14 amino acids. Germline assignment: CDR1 MGHDK and CDR2 SYGVNS. V dropped 5 bases and J dropped 2; count of bases not matched to a gene: 2. CDR3 region: CASSQTGAYNEQFF. The DNA of the CDR3 is TGTGCCAGCAGTCAGACAGGGGCCTACAATGAGCAGTTCTTC.

This clone was seen a few times. This sequence joins TRBV6-1 and TRBJ2-7; 9 bases match TRBD2. J lost 0 bases, V lost 6 bases, and 3 bases had no gene match. Looked up from germline, CDR1 is MNHNS and CDR2 is SASEGT. The CDR3 extends over 14 amino acids. The CDR3 DNA sequence: TGTGCCAGCAGAAGACTAGCGGACTCCTACGAGCAGTACTTC. Translating it yields CASRRLADSYEQYF.

This rearrangement joins TRBV29-1 to TRBJ2-1, with 15 positions matching TRBD2. V shed 5 bases, J shed 0 bases, and the junction held 8 bases outside the gene matches. CDR1 SQVTM and CDR2 ANQGSEA come from the germline V gene. This CDR3 contains 18 residues. DNA of the CDR3: TGCAGCGTTCGCACGGGACTAGCGGGGGGAAGCTCCTACAATGAGCAGTTCTTC. Encoded protein: CSVRTGLAGGSSYNEQFF.

The rearrangement uses TRBV5-1 and TRBJ2-2; D uncertain. Germline V CDR1 and CDR2: SGHRS, YFSETQ. Trimming cost V 1 base and J 2 bases, with 9 bases left between them. This CDR3 region has 15 residues. CDR3 region: CASSLRDGNTGELFF. The CDR3, as DNA: TGCGCCAGCAGCTTGAGAGATGGTAACACCGGGGAGCTGTTTTTT.

The CDR3 region is CASSEVGTSTQYF. The CDR3, as DNA: TGTGCCAGCAGTGAAGTAGGGACTAGCACCCAGTACTTC. The rearrangement joins TRBV25-1 to TRBJ2-5, with 9 bases identical to TRBD2. V dropped 2 bases and J dropped 8; count of bases not matched to a gene: 3. The CDR3 loop spans 13 amino acids. CDR1 MGHDK and CDR2 SYGVNS come from the germline V gene.

This clone was counted once. J is TRBJ2-5 and V is TRBV10-3; TRBD2 aligns across 9 bases. Looked up from germline, CDR1 is ENHRY and CDR2 is SYGVKD. This CDR3 spans 15 amino acids. The J segment lost 4 bases and the V segment lost 2 bases, leaving 5 bases of the junction unmatched. CDR3 in DNA: TGTGCCATCAGTGAGCCAGCGGGAGGTTCAGAGACCCAGTACTTC. Translated, it gives CAISEPAGGSETQYF.

In this sample, this clone turned up a few times. J is TRBJ2-7 and V is TRBV29-1; D is unresolved. The CDR3 runs 14 residues. Germline V gene data show CDR1 as SQVTM and CDR2 as ANQGSEA. V lost 4 bases and J lost 2, with 15 bases in between. DNA of the CDR3: TGCAGCGTTGTAACCCACGGCAACCCCTACGAGCAGTACTTC. It yields the protein CSVVTHGNPYEQYF.

There are a few counts of this clone. Here the CDR3 reads CSGKTGTLTGELFF. In nucleotides, the CDR3 is TGCAGCGGCAAGACAGGGACCCTAACCGGGGAGCTGTTTTTT. J is TRBJ2-2 and V is TRBV29-1, with 7 bases lining up with TRBD1. The CDR3 is 14 residues long. The trim removed 7 bases at V and 5 bases at J, leaving 10 bases unmatched. Germline-derived CDR1 and CDR2 are SQVTM and ANQGSEA.

The gene calls are TRBV7-6 and TRBJ2-3; 9 bases match TRBD2. CDR1 SGHVS and CDR2 FNYEAQ come from the germline V gene. V shed 0 bases, J shed 4 bases, and the junction held 5 bases outside the gene matches. The CDR3 has 16 amino acids. The CDR3 region is CASSLAGGRAPDTQYF. The CDR3 coding sequence is TGTGCCAGCAGCTTAGCGGGCGGGAGGGCCCCAGATACGCAGTATTTT.

This chain links TRBV7-2 with TRBJ1-1, with D unclear. The length of the CDR3 is 14 residues. The germline V and J ends were trimmed by 1 base and 1 base, with 7 bases remaining between them. The V gene's germline CDR1 is SGHTA and CDR2 FQGNSA. This CDR3 is CASSLGLENTEAFF. The DNA of the CDR3 is TGTGCCAGCAGCTTAGGGCTAGAGAACACTGAAGCTTTCTTT.

The table lists this clone with many counts. Other DNA sequences from this sample encode an identical CDR3 as well. V gene TRBV10-3 combines with J gene TRBJ2-6; no clear D. CDR1 and CDR2 (germline): ENHRY, SYGVKD. V shed 2 bases and J shed 0 bases, with 2 bases lying between them. The CDR3 has 14 residues. In DNA form, the CDR3 reads TGTGCCATCAGTGAGAGCTCTGGGGCCAACGTCCTGACTTTC. Translating it yields CAISESSGANVLTF.

The V gene is TRBV28, the J gene TRBJ2-4; 8 bases map to TRBD2. The CDR3 has 17 residues. Trimming removed 3 bases from V and 0 bases from J; junction bases left unmatched: 7. Germline V gives CDR1 MDHEN, CDR2 SYDVKM. The CDR3 loop is CASSLGRGAEAKNIQYF. The DNA for the CDR3 is TGTGCCAGCAGTTTGGGGCGGGGGGCGGAAGCCAAAAACATTCAGTACTTC.

This clone was found a few times. The V call is TRBV6-1, the J call TRBJ1-4, with 7 positions matching TRBD1. The ends lost 5 bases at V and 2 bases at J; junction bases unmatched: 2. Germline V gene lookup returns CDR1 MNHNS and CDR2 SASEGT. The CDR3 consists of 14 residues. The CDR3 coding sequence is TGTGCCAGCAGTTCGGGACAGACTAATGAAAAACTGTTTTTT. Translating gives CASSSGQTNEKLFF.

V and J are TRBV5-6 and TRBJ2-1, with 8 bases aligning to TRBD2. The germline V gene encodes CDR1 SGHDT and CDR2 YYEEEE. With 1 base clipped from V and 7 bases from J, the junction kept 7 bases outside the gene matches. The CDR3 length is 15 residues. The CDR3 DNA sequence: TGTGCCAGCAGCTTGCAGCGGGAGTATCTGAATGAGCAGTTCTTC. Its translation: CASSLQREYLNEQFF.

The chain combines TRBV9 with TRBJ2-1, with a weak D call TRBD2 (5 bases). CDR1 and CDR2 from the germline V gene are SGDLS and YYNGEE. V was shortened by 0 bases and J by 3 bases, with 13 bases between the two germline ends. This CDR3 has 16 residues. Here the CDR3 DNA reads TGTGCCAGCAGCGTAGGAGCGGAGCGTTTCTACAATGAGCAGTTCTTC. Amino acid sequence: CASSVGAERFYNEQFF. The full variable domain, its missing parts supplied by reference TRBV9 and TRBJ2-1, is DSGVTQTPKHLITATGQRVTLRCSPRSGDLSVYWYQQSLDQGLQFLIQYYNGEERAKGNILERFSAQQFPDLHSELNLSSLELGDSALYFCASSVGAERFYNEQFFGPGTRLTVL.

The chain is built from TRBV5-1 and TRBJ2-5; no firm D call. CDR1 and CDR2 (germline): SGHRS, YFSETQ. CDR3 length: 13 residues. The germline V and J ends were trimmed by 1 base and 2 bases, with 6 bases remaining between them. DNA for the CDR3: TGCGCCAGCAGCTTGACAGTTCAAGAGACCCAGTACTTC. Protein product: CASSLTVQETQYF.

This sequence joins TRBV30 and TRBJ1-1; 8 bases are a match to TRBD1. The CDR3 has 13 amino acids. CDR1 and CDR2 (germline): GTSNPN, SVGIG (reference sequence). Germline trimming cut 2 bases from V and 10 bases from J; bases unmatched to any gene: 9. CDR3: CAWSPTGVWGAFF. The CDR3 DNA follows: TGTGCCTGGAGTCCGACAGGGGTGTGGGGAGCTTTCTTT. Based on the CDR3 plus reference TRBV30 and TRBJ1-1, the full variable domain is SQTIHQWPATLVQPVGSPLSLECTVEGTSNPNLYWYRQAAGRGLQLLFYSVGIGQISSEVPQNLSASRPQDRQFILSSKKLLLSDSGFYLCAWSPTGVWGAFFGQGTRLTVV.

This clone was detected a few times. The chain employs TRBV30 and TRBJ1-1; 8 bases fit TRBD1. The CDR3 loop spans 13 amino acids. CDR1 and CDR2 from the germline V gene are GTSNPN and SVGIG (reference sequence). The chain's CDR3 is CAGQGAGNTEAFF. Written as DNA, the CDR3 is TGTGCTGGGCAGGGGGCTGGGAACACTGAAGCTTTCTTT.

The V and J genes are TRBV27 and TRBJ2-7; possibly TRBD2 for D (5 bases). V was trimmed by 2 bases and J by 5 bases, leaving 13 bases between them. The CDR3 is 14 amino acids. Germline lookup yields CDR1 MNHEY and CDR2 SMNVEV (reference sequence). CDR3 nucleotides: TGTGCCAGCAGTTTACGGGAATCCCGCAACGAGCAGTACTTC. It encodes CASSLRESRNEQYF.

The chain uses TRBV30 and TRBJ2-7, with 9 bases identical to TRBD1. Germline V gene lookup returns CDR1 GTSNPN and CDR2 SVGIG (reference sequence). The CDR3 loop spans 15 amino acids. V trimming: 2 bases; J trimming: 4 bases; junction bases outside the gene matches: 9. The CDR3 nucleotides are TGTGCCTGGAGTCCCACCGGGACAGGGTGGTACGAGCAGTACTTC. Translating it yields CAWSPTGTGWYEQYF.

This rearrangement joins TRBV7-6 to TRBJ1-1, with a weak D call TRBD1 (5 bases). The CDR3 is made up of 13 amino acids. The V gene's germline CDR1 is SGHVS and CDR2 FNYEAQ. Trimming took off 5 bases at V and 2 bases at J, with 9 bases between the two ends. CDR3 sequence (DNA): TGTGCCAGCAGCACCAGGGTTAACACTGAAGCTTTCTTT. As protein: CASSTRVNTEAFF. Based on the CDR3 plus reference TRBV7-6 and TRBJ1-1, the full variable domain is GAGVSQSPRYKVTKRGQDVALRCDPISGHVSLYWYRQALGQGPEFLTYFNYEAQQDKSGLPNDRFSAERPEGSISTLTIQRTEQRDSAMYRCASSTRVNTEAFFGQGTRLTVV.

This clone was detected a few times. The chain joins TRBV4-3 to TRBJ2-3; TRBD2 matches 7 bases. The CDR3 has 15 residues. The germline V gene encodes CDR1 LGHNA and CDR2 YSLEER. The ends lost 3 bases at V and 1 base at J; junction bases unmatched: 4. The CDR3 DNA sequence: TGCGCCAGCAGCCAGACTAGCTACGGCACAGATACGCAGTATTTT. This gives the protein CASSQTSYGTDTQYF.

The chain joins TRBV21-1 to TRBJ2-5; the table's D gene call, TRBD2, was not cross checked with the DNA. TRBV21-1 is a documented pseudogene. The CDR3 extends over 11 amino acids. CDR3 coding DNA: TGTGCCAGCACGGCGGGCTTAGAGCAGTACTTC. Protein: CASTAGLEQYF.

This clone was counted only a few times. The V call is TRBV29-1, the J call TRBJ2-3; 10 positions agree with TRBD2. Germline V gene data show CDR1 as SQVTM and CDR2 as ANQGSEA. Trimming cost V 4 bases and J 4 bases; bases outside gene matches: 8. CDR3 length: 15 residues. In DNA form, the CDR3 reads TGCAGCGTTGTTTCTAGCGGGAGTGTTGCAGATACGCAGTATTTT. This sequence encodes CSVVSSGSVADTQYF.

This clone was seen a few times. Other DNA variants within this sample encode the same CDR3. The chain uses TRBV20-1 and TRBJ2-5; D is unresolved. The CDR3 covers 11 residues. The V gene lost 1 base and the J gene lost 2 bases, with 2 bases spanning the gap. Germline V lookup: CDR1 DFQATT, CDR2 SNEGSKA (reference sequence). The CDR3 nucleotides are TGCAGTGCTAGAGCTCAAGAGACCCAGTACTTC. The encoded protein is CSARAQETQYF.

This clone has only a few counts. The rearrangement joins TRBV30 to TRBJ2-7; D possibly corresponds to TRBD1 (6 bases). V was shortened by 4 bases and J by 3 bases, with 13 bases between the two germline ends. CDR3 length: 13 amino acids. Germline assignment: CDR1 GTSNPN and CDR2 SVGIG (reference sequence). CDR3 sequence: CAWTRQAYYEQYF. CDR3 nucleotides: TGTGCCTGGACCCGACAGGCGTACTACGAGCAGTACTTC.

This clone was counted a few times. The genes are TRBV15 and TRBJ2-3; TRBD1 matches at 8 bases. V lost 4 bases and J lost 5; bases outside the gene matches: 11. The CDR3 covers 16 residues. CDR1 is LNHNV and CDR2 is YYDKDF in the germline V gene (reference sequence). DNA for the CDR3: TGTGCCACCAGCAAAACCCGCCAGGGGGCTGAAGATACGCAGTATTTT. Translated, it gives CATSKTRQGAEDTQYF.

The chain recombines TRBV6-5 with TRBJ2-3, with TRBD2 as a possible D gene (6 bases). The CDR3 has 16 amino acids. CDR1 and CDR2 (germline): MNHEY, SVGAGI. Trimming removed 4 bases at V and 3 bases at J, with 17 bases between. This CDR3 is CASSWPRGMGTDTQYF. For the CDR3, the DNA is TGTGCCAGCAGTTGGCCTCGCGGGATGGGGACAGATACGCAGTATTTT.

V usage is TRBV5-1 and J usage is TRBJ2-2; a weak D match, TRBD2 (6 bases). The germline V gene has CDR1 SGHRS and CDR2 YFSETQ. V lost 1 base and J lost 4, with 17 bases in between. CDR3 length: 17 residues. CDR3 residues: CASSLSFREVITGELFF. CDR3 DNA sequence: TGCGCCAGCAGCTTGAGTTTTAGGGAGGTTATCACCGGGGAGCTGTTTTTT. The full variable domain, with the rest looked up from reference TRBV5-1 and TRBJ2-2, is KAGVTQTPRYLIKTRGQQVTLSCSPISGHRSVSWYQQTPGQGLQFLFEYFSETQRNKGNFPGRFSGRQFSNSRSEMNVSTLELGDSALYLCASSLSFREVITGELFFGEGSRLTVL.

Remarks on this clone: The sample holds other DNA sequences that translate to the same CDR3. The CDR3 sequence is CASSFSGAETQYF. The DNA for the CDR3 is TGTGCCAGCAGCTTCTCAGGGGCAGAGACCCAGTACTTC. The chain has TRBV5-4 and TRBJ2-5, with a weak D call TRBD1 (6 bases). The CDR3 totals 13 residues. The germline CDR1 and CDR2 sequences are SGHNT and YYREEE (reference sequence). V lost 2 bases and J 4 bases, leaving 9 bases between the germline ends.

This clone appeared a few times. The J gene is TRBJ2-1, the V gene TRBV7-2, with D tentatively TRBD1 (5 bases). Trimming left V 5 bases short and J 7 bases short, with 18 bases between. The CDR3 loop spans 15 amino acids. Looked up from germline, CDR1 is SGHTA and CDR2 is FQGNSA. CDR3 residues: CASSPDWGQVNEQFF. The CDR3 DNA follows: TGTGCCAGCAGCCCCGACTGGGGCCAGGTGAATGAGCAGTTCTTC.

The chain joins TRBV15 to TRBJ1-5; D is possibly TRBD1 (6 bases). The length of the CDR3 is 15 residues. CDR1 and CDR2 from the germline V gene are LNHNV and YYDKDF (reference sequence). Trimming removed 1 base from V and 6 bases from J, with 13 bases in between. The CDR3 spells CATSRGRQESQPQHF. The CDR3 nucleotides read TGTGCCACCAGCAGAGGTCGACAGGAGAGTCAGCCCCAGCATTTT. Drawing the rest from reference TRBV15 and TRBJ1-5, the complete variable domain is DAMVIQNPRYQVTQFGKPVTLSCSQTLNHNVMYWYQQKSSQAPKLLFHYYDKDFNNEADTPDNFQSRRPNTSFCFLDIRSPGLGDTAMYLCATSRGRQESQPQHFGDGTRLSIL.